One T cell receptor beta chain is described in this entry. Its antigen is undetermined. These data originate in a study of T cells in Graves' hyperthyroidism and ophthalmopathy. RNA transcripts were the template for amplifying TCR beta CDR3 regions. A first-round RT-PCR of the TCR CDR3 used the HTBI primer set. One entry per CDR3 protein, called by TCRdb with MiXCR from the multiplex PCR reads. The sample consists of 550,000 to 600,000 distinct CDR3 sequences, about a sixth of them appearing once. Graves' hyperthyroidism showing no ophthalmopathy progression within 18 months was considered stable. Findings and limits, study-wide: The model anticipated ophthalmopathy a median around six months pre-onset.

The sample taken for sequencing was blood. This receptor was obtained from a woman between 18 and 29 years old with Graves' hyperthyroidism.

The CDR3: CASSLGFGGAGETQYF. The CDR3 DNA sequence: TGCGCCAGCAGCTTGGGTTTCGGTGGGGCTGGAGAGACCCAGTACTTC. The chain is built from TRBV5-1 and TRBJ2-5; a possible D gene is TRBD1 (5 bases). CDR3 size: 16 residues. V was clipped by 0 bases and J by 4 bases, with 16 bases between them. Per the germline V gene, CDR1 is SGHRS and CDR2 is YFSETQ. The whole variable domain, remainder taken from reference TRBV5-1 and TRBJ2-5, is KAGVTQTPRYLIKTRGQQVTLSCSPISGHRSVSWYQQTPGQGLQFLFEYFSETQRNKGNFPGRFSGRQFSNSRSEMNVSTLELGDSALYLCASSLGFGGAGETQYFGPGTRLLVL.